In this sample, the clone carrying this T cell receptor (beta chain) turned up once. Its cognate antigen is unknown. This sample was included in a study of T cells in localized non-small cell lung cancer. This CDR3 is built from 15 residues. V shed 0 bases and J shed 0 bases, with 9 bases lying between them. CDR1 and CDR2 from the germline V gene are SGHTS and YDEGEE. Profiled with immunoSEQ multiplex PCR; TCRdb holds only in-frame clones, not every one. Among approximately 25,000 clones, about nine tenths were seen once, and the ten largest hold approximately 1.1%. Regarding the study as a whole: Within adjacent lung there appeared a median roughly 60 of the top 100 tumor clones.

This receptor was obtained from a woman aged 35-75 years with stage I lung adenocarcinoma. The sample in question was peripheral blood, obtained before any cancer treatment. The genes are TRBV5-8 and TRBJ1-1; D is undetermined. Here the CDR3 DNA reads TGTGCCAGCAGCTTGGCCTACGGGGTGAACACTGAAGCTTTCTTT. Protein: CASSLAYGVNTEAFF.